The next 5 T cell receptor beta chains were all read from a single sample in a study of blood T cells in healthy people across ages. PCR was performed a second time for roughly 6 to 12 cycles using a sample-barcoded 5' primer and a J-beta primer mix. TCRdb re-derived calls from the 5' RACE reads in MiXCR, one entry per CDR3 protein. The sample shows around 750,000 distinct CDR3 sequences, approximately 55% of them seen only once. Sequenced: blood. These receptors all stem from an elderly man in good health.

The chain has TRBV7-3 and TRBJ2-4; tentatively, D is TRBD2 (5 bases). The V end lost 1 base, the J end lost 0 bases, and 10 bases lay between the germline ends. Germline values: CDR1 SGHTA, CDR2 FQGTGA. This CDR3 is built from 16 residues. The CDR3 DNA sequence: TGTGCCAGCAGCTTAAATCCAGCGGTAGCCAAAAACATTCAGTACTTC. Its translation: CASSLNPAVAKNIQYF.

Only a few counts were recorded for this clonotype. J is TRBJ2-5 and V is TRBV12-3 or TRBV12-4; D gene uncertain. The CDR3 consists of 12 residues. Trimming took 5 bases from V and 11 from J, leaving 15 bases between them. This CDR3 reads CASSLTFLEQYF. In nucleotides, the CDR3 is TGTGCCAGCAGTCTTACTTTTTTAGAGCAGTACTTC.

The chain has TRBV11-2 and TRBJ2-2; D remains unclear. The V gene lost 2 bases and the J gene lost 1 base, with 5 bases spanning the gap. CDR3 length: 14 residues. Germline values: CDR1 SGHAT, CDR2 FQNNGV. CDR3 loop: CASSLTLNTGELFF. The CDR3 nucleotides are TGTGCCAGCAGCTTAACCTTGAACACCGGGGAGCTGTTTTTT.

This chain links TRBV6-5 with TRBJ2-5, with a possible D match to TRBD2 (6 bases). The DNA end lines up better with TRBJ2-7; the J call may be wrong. Germline lookup yields CDR1 MNHEY and CDR2 SVGAGI. The CDR3 sequence is 14 residues long. The DNA of the CDR3 is TGTGCCAGCGATCCGGGACTCCGTCCCTACGAGCAGTACTTC. Amino acids: CASDPGLRPYEQYF.

The chain recombines TRBV29-1 with TRBJ1-1, with D possibly TRBD1 on 5 matching bases. The CDR3 loop spans 14 amino acids. The germline V gene encodes CDR1 SQVTM and CDR2 ANQGSEA. Trimming left V 5 bases short and J 0 bases short, with 13 bases between. Written as DNA, the CDR3 is TGCAGCGTTCCTCCGGGACTGATGAACACTGAAGCTTTCTTT. Its translation is CSVPPGLMNTEAFF.